What follows describes a single T cell receptor (beta chain). Its matching antigen is unknown. MiXCR re-clonotyped the PCR reads for TCRdb. The sample includes some 8,800 clones, approximately 44% of them seen just once. All patients were treatment-naive before thyroid surgery. This record belongs to a study of metastatic and nonmetastatic thyroid tumors. The length of the CDR3 is 14 residues. Trimming left V 1 base short and J 0 bases short, with 4 bases between. Germline V gene lookup returns CDR1 SGHVS and CDR2 FQNEAQ. Study outcomes and limitations: Compared with benign nodules, malignant thyroid tumors were reported to have significantly higher TCR beta diversity in both blood and tumor.

Sequenced: tumor tissue. This chain joins TRBV7-8 and TRBJ1-3; the D is unclear. The clonotype was recovered from a male donor with papillary thyroid cancer or a benign thyroid nodule (not recorded which). Some clones in this sample may be carry-over from other donors' samples. In nucleotides, the CDR3 is TGTGCCAGCAGCTTAGACAGCTCTGGAAACACCATATATTTT. Protein sequence: CASSLDSSGNTIYF.